This T cell receptor (beta chain) was captured in a study of control samples from healthy donors and cancer patients. Germline values: CDR1 SEHNR, CDR2 FQNEAQ (reference sequence). Losses at the gene ends were 5 bases for V and 5 bases for J; bases not matched to a gene: 6. This CDR3 is built from 15 residues. Measured with immunoSEQ multiplex PCR; TCRdb has only the in-frame clones, and not every one. The profile covers approximately 76,000 clones, with roughly 88% appearing a single time and around 10% taken by the ten largest. Sequences were obtained from PBMCs. The TCR originated in a man between 60 and 75 years old with head and neck cancer. This chain uses TRBV7-9 with TRBJ1-4; 9 bases match TRBD1. CDR3 residues: CASSPVGTGNEKLFF. Here the CDR3 DNA reads TGTGCCAGCAGCCCGGTGGGGACAGGGAATGAAAAACTGTTTTTT.